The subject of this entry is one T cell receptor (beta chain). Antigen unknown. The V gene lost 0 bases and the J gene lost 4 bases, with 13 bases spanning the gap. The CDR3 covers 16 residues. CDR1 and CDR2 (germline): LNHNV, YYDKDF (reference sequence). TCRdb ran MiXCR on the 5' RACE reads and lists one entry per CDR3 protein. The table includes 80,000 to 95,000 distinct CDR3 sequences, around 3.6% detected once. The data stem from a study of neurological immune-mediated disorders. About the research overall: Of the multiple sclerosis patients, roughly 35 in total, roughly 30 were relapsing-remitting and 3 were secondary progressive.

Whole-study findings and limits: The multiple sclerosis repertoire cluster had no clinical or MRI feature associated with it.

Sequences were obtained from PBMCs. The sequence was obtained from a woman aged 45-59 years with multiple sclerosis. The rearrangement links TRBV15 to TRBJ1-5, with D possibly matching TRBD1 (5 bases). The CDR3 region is CATSRDLGTYNQPQHF. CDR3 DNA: TGTGCCACCAGCAGAGATCTAGGGACTTATAATCAGCCCCAGCATTTT.